The next 21 T cell receptor beta chains were all read from a single sample in a study of T cells in Graves' hyperthyroidism and ophthalmopathy. TCR beta CDR3 sequences were amplified from RNA transcripts. The HTBI primer set served for first-round RT-PCR of the TCR CDR3. One entry per CDR3 protein, called by TCRdb with MiXCR from the multiplex PCR reads. This table has about 520,000 distinct CDR3 sequences, roughly a quarter appearing once. Sequencing was carried out using blood. The receptors were sampled from a woman aged 25-40 years with Graves' ophthalmopathy.

The chain recombines TRBV30 with TRBJ1-5; no definite D call. Trimming shortened V by 3 bases and J by 0 bases, and 9 bases separated the two germline ends. The germline V gene has CDR1 GTSNPN and CDR2 SVGIG (reference sequence). CDR3 length equals 14 residues. The DNA of the CDR3 is TGTGCCTGGAGCGCAAGGGATAGCAATCAGCCCCAGCATTTT. Translated: CAWSARDSNQPQHF.

In regard to this clonotype: A junction boundary mismatches the germline segment, possibly from a read error. This rearrangement joins TRBV12-3 or TRBV12-4 to TRBJ1-5; D not certain. The CDR3 loop spans 13 amino acids. The CDR3 sequence is CASTTIEGQPQHF. The CDR3 region has the DNA TGTGCCAGCACCACGATCGAAGGCCAGCCTCAGCATTTT.

This clonotype was seen a handful of times. The chain uses TRBV6-1 and TRBJ2-2; a weak D match, TRBD1 (6 bases). Germline V CDR1 and CDR2: MNHNS, SASEGT. The CDR3 has 14 residues. Trimming left V 10 bases short and J 1 base short, with 13 bases between. The CDR3 DNA sequence: TGTGCCACCTCTAAACAGGGGAACACCGGGGAGCTGTTTTTT. Amino acid sequence: CATSKQGNTGELFF.

The rearrangement joins TRBV20-1 to TRBJ2-6; D unclear. Between the trimmed V and J ends, which lost 3 bases and 0 bases, there was a span of 12 bases. CDR1 DFQATT and CDR2 SNEGSKA come from the germline V gene (reference sequence). This CDR3 region has 16 residues. CDR3 sequence reads: CSASNGFSSGANVLTF. The DNA for the CDR3 is TGCAGTGCTAGTAACGGCTTCAGCTCTGGGGCCAACGTCCTGACTTTC.

In this sample, this clonotype turned up many times. This chain uses TRBV29-1 with TRBJ2-7; D remains unclear. The CDR3 is 12 amino acids. CDR1 is SQVTM and CDR2 is ANQGSEA in the germline V gene. V lost 1 base and J 2 bases, leaving 6 bases between the germline ends. CDR3 sequence (DNA): TGCAGCGTTGAAGGCAGCACCTACGAGCAGTACTTC. It specifies CSVEGSTYEQYF.

This clonotype was picked up many times. The V call is TRBV29-1, the J call TRBJ1-1, with 7 nucleotides matching TRBD1. Losses at the gene ends were 5 bases for V and 4 bases for J; bases not matched to a gene: 13. Germline V gene data show CDR1 as SQVTM and CDR2 as ANQGSEA. The CDR3 loop spans 15 amino acids. The CDR3 loop is CSVRLTGRGSTEAFF. CDR3 in DNA: TGCAGCGTTCGGTTGACAGGGAGGGGGAGCACTGAAGCTTTCTTT. The variable domain in full, with the rest retrieved from reference TRBV29-1 and TRBJ1-1, is SAVISQKPSRDICQRGTSLTIQCQVDSQVTMMFWYRQQPGQSLTLIATANQGSEATYESGFVIDKFPISRPNLTFSTLTVSNMSPEDSSIYLCSVRLTGRGSTEAFFGQGTRLTVV.

This clonotype has ten or more counts. V gene TRBV12-3 or TRBV12-4 combines with J gene TRBJ1-2; D not resolved. The V gene lost 6 bases and the J gene lost 8 bases, with 16 bases spanning the gap. CDR3 size: 13 residues. The CDR3 loop is CASSIRGLRGYTF. In DNA, the CDR3 is TGTGCCAGCAGCATCCGTGGATTGAGGGGCTACACCTTC.

The chain combines TRBV30 with TRBJ2-7, with D perhaps TRBD1 or TRBD2 (5 bases each). The CDR3 sequence is 14 residues long. Germline values: CDR1 GTSNPN, CDR2 SVGIG (reference sequence). Trimming shortened V by 0 bases and J by 1 base, and 10 bases separated the two germline ends. DNA of the CDR3: TGTGCCTGGAGTGTTGGGGGAACGTCCTACGAGCAGTACGTC. It specifies CAWSVGGTSYEQYV.

In its sample, this clonotype was seen many times. This chain uses TRBV15 with TRBJ1-1, with 9 bases identical to TRBD1. J lost 3 bases, V lost 0 bases, and 5 bases had no gene match. The CDR3 runs 16 residues. Germline CDR1 LNHNV, CDR2 YYDKDF (reference sequence). The CDR3 is CATSRDWGQGYTEAFF. CDR3 coding DNA: TGTGCCACCAGCAGAGATTGGGGACAGGGATACACTGAAGCTTTCTTT.

The rearrangement joins TRBV6-2 or TRBV6-3 to TRBJ2-7, with 13 nucleotides matching TRBD2. The J segment lost 5 bases and the V segment lost 0 bases, leaving 13 bases of the junction unmatched. Looked up from germline, CDR1 is MNHEY and CDR2 is SVGEGT. The CDR3 sequence is 19 residues long. Written as DNA, the CDR3 is TGTGCCAGCAGTTACTCCCCCCCCGGACTAGCGGGAGAGAAAGACGAGCAGTACTTC. Translated, it gives CASSYSPPGLAGEKDEQYF.

The chain is built from TRBV4-1 and TRBJ2-5; 8 bases are shared with TRBD2. The germline V gene has CDR1 MGHRA and CDR2 YSYEKL. The length of the CDR3 is 14 residues. Losses at the gene ends were 3 bases for V and 5 bases for J; bases not matched to a gene: 5. DNA for the CDR3: TGCGCCAGCAGCCATGGACTAGCCGGGGAGACCCAGTACTTC. As protein: CASSHGLAGETQYF.

This chain joins TRBV28 and TRBJ2-2; D is unresolved. The germline V gene encodes CDR1 MDHEN and CDR2 SYDVKM. Trimming removed 1 base at V and 8 bases at J, with 23 bases between. The CDR3 extends over 18 amino acids. In nucleotides, the CDR3 is TGTGCCAGCAGTTTATATTCTATGGTCCGGATCCCATCTGGGGAGCTGTTTTTT. Translated: CASSLYSMVRIPSGELFF.

This clonotype was counted at least ten times. One end of the junction fails to match germline, which may point to a read error. This chain links TRBV20-1 with TRBJ2-5; D ambiguous. Germline CDR1 and CDR2: DFQATT and SNEGSKA (reference sequence). CDR3 length: 11 amino acids. The CDR3 bases are TGCAGTGCTAGACTTAAAGAGACTCAGTACTTC. Its translation: CSARLKETQYF.

This clonotype was detected many times. The chain recombines TRBV28 with TRBJ2-7; the match to TRBD1 covers 7 bases. V shed 3 bases, J shed 2 bases, and the junction held 4 bases outside the gene matches. There are 14 residues in the CDR3. Germline V gene lookup returns CDR1 MDHEN and CDR2 SYDVKM. The CDR3 DNA follows: TGTGCCAGCAGTTTCTGGGACAGAGCCTACGAGCAGTACTTC. This translates into CASSFWDRAYEQYF.

The chain uses TRBV28 and TRBJ1-1; D unresolved. This CDR3 region has 13 residues. From germline, CDR1 is MDHEN and CDR2 SYDVKM. Trimming pared 1 base from V and 6 bases from J, leaving 9 bases between. This chain's CDR3 is CASSLFRPPEAFF. CDR3 coding DNA: TGTGCCAGCAGTTTATTCCGCCCCCCTGAAGCTTTCTTT.

This clonotype was recorded many times. V usage is TRBV20-1 and J usage is TRBJ2-1; D is undetermined. V lost 5 bases and J lost 3, with 8 bases in between. From germline, CDR1 is DFQATT and CDR2 SNEGSKA (reference sequence). The CDR3 contains 12 residues. The CDR3 sequence is CSAGPVYNEQFF. For the CDR3, the DNA is TGCAGTGCTGGCCCCGTCTACAATGAGCAGTTCTTC.

This clonotype was picked up many times. The rearrangement joins TRBV12-3 or TRBV12-4 to TRBJ1-1; D gene ambiguous. The CDR3 sequence is 14 residues long. Deletions cut 7 bases from V and 2 bases from J, with 14 bases between. CDR3: CASITGPRNTEAFF. In DNA, the CDR3 is TGTGCCAGCATCACCGGGCCCCGTAACACTGAAGCTTTCTTT.

This clonotype has ten or more counts. The genes are TRBV3-1 and TRBJ1-2, with 7 bases aligning to TRBD1. Germline V gene data show CDR1 as LGHDT and CDR2 as YNNKEL (reference sequence). The CDR3 is made up of 13 amino acids. The ends lost 1 base at V and 6 bases at J; junction bases unmatched: 2. CDR3 amino acids: CASSQGGGNGYTF. In DNA form, the CDR3 reads TGTGCCAGCAGCCAAGGAGGGGGCAATGGCTACACCTTC.

This clonotype was counted between two and nine times. The chain couples TRBV9 to TRBJ2-7; unclear D gene. V shed 0 bases and J shed 2 bases, with 9 bases lying between them. CDR1 and CDR2 from the germline V gene are SGDLS and YYNGEE. This CDR3 has 14 residues. The CDR3 DNA reads TGTGCCAGCAGCGTAGAGGGCAGAACCTACGAGCAGTACTTC. Translation gives CASSVEGRTYEQYF.

This clonotype was found many times. The gene calls are TRBV4-3 and TRBJ2-7; D possibly corresponds to TRBD1 (7 bases). This CDR3 spans 15 amino acids. Germline lookup yields CDR1 LGHNA and CDR2 YSLEER. V lost 0 bases, J lost 3 bases, and 12 bases lay in between. The CDR3, as DNA: TGCGCCAGCAGCCAAGAAAGTCAGGGGGGCTACGAGCAGTACTTC. It yields the protein CASSQESQGGYEQYF.

This chain links TRBV28 with TRBJ1-1; the D is unclear. V lost 3 bases and J lost 3, with 17 bases in between. Germline V CDR1 and CDR2: MDHEN, SYDVKM. This CDR3 comprises 16 residues. The CDR3 DNA sequence: TGTGCCAGCAGTTTCAGTCGGGCGGACGGGGACACTGAAGCTTTCTTT. This translates into CASSFSRADGDTEAFF.